This T cell receptor beta chain comes out of a study of blood T cells in healthy people across ages. Germline loops: CDR1 DFQATT, CDR2 SNEGSKA (reference sequence). Between the trimmed V and J ends, which lost 3 bases and 9 bases, there was a span of 23 bases. This CDR3 contains 15 residues. Study-level points and caveats: Considered underestimates were the diversity estimates obtained from one million T cells. The fall in TCR beta diversity per million T cells was roughly linear with age.

Aged roughly 6 to 100, donors were systemically healthy Caucasians from Russia. Using a J-beta primer mix together with a sample-barcoded 5' primer, a second PCR was run for about 7 to 12 cycles. TCRdb used MiXCR to reprocess the 5' RACE reads, holding one entry per CDR3 protein. The sample records 2 million or so distinct CDR3 sequences, 49% being singletons. Worth noting for this clonotype: Its antigen is currently unknown.

The chain uses TRBV20-1 and TRBJ2-5; TRBD1 is a possible D gene (6 bases). Sequencing was performed on blood. The receptor was derived from a woman in her thirties or forties in good health. For the CDR3, the DNA is TGCAGTGCTAGCCACAGGGTCACGTCTCCTGAGGCCCAGTACTTC. Translation: CSASHRVTSPEAQYF.